This T cell receptor beta chain appears in the sequencing data of a study of blood T cell repertoires in COVID-19. Study-level information: Acute and convalescent COVID-19 samples came from the United States, Italy and Spain. From T cells, B-cell-depleted T cells, or PBMCs came the material, which was cDNA or gDNA.

In the authors' workflow: Amplification from reference gene primers served as the basis for estimated nucleated cell counts. The protocol was immunoSEQ multiplex PCR, while the TCRdb copy is restricted to in-frame clones and leaves out a portion. V and J calls and clone size are as listed in that table; D and trimming were resolved from the DNA. The sample contains 250,000 to 300,000 clones, about nine tenths of which appear only once. Looked up from germline, CDR1 is SGDLS and CDR2 is YYNGEE. The CDR3 consists of 16 residues. V lost 3 bases to trimming and J lost 6 bases; unmatched junction nucleotides: 9.

Sequencing input: peripheral blood. The sequence was obtained from a woman between 40 and 55 years old with acute or convalescent COVID-19. This rearrangement joins TRBV9 to TRBJ1-5; 10 nucleotides agree with TRBD1. DNA for the CDR3: TGTGCCAGCAGCGCAGGGACAGGGGATGGTGGTCAGCCCCAGCATTTT. This translates into CASSAGTGDGGQPQHF. Combining the CDR3 with reference TRBV9 and TRBJ1-5 gives the whole variable domain DSGVTQTPKHLITATGQRVTLRCSPRSGDLSVYWYQQSLDQGLQFLIQYYNGEERAKGNILERFSAQQFPDLHSELNLSSLELGDSALYFCASSAGTGDGGQPQHFGDGTRLSIL.